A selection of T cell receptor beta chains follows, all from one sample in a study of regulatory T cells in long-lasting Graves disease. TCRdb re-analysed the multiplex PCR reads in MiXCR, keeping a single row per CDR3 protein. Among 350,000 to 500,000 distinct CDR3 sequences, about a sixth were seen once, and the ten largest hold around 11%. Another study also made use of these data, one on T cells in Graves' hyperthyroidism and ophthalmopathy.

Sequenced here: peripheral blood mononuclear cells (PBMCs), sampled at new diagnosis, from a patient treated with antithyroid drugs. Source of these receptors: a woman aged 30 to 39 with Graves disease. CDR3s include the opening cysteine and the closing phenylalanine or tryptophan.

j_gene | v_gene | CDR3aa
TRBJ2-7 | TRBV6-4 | CASSYSQASSYEQYF
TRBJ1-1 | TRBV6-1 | CASSYRVDNTEAFF
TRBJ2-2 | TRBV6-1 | CASSPRGPGELFF
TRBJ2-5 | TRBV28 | CAISGGTGGRETQYF
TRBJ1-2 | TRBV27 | CASSSHDNYGYTF
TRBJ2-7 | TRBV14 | CASSQDSGQGVYEQYF
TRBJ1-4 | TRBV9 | CASSLTPGDRDEKLFF
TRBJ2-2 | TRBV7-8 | CASRGAGQGTSGQLGELFF
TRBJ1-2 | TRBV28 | CASSRPQGNSYGYTF
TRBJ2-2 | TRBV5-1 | CASSPWGDTGELFF
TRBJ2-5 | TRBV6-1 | CASRSTSGRKRGETQYF
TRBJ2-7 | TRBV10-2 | CASSDGLGPLAGVRYEQYF
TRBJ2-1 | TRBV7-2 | CASSQGLAGAEQFF
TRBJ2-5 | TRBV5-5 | CASSLVSRAQETQYF
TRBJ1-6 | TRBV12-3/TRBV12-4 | CASSLSGRYDSPLHF
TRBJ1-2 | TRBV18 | CASSQGQGANYGYTF
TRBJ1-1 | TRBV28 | CASSLLTGVERTEAFF
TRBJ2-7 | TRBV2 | CASSKEFHEQYF
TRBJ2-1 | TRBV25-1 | CASSKTKVYNEQFF
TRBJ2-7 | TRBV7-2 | CASSPIRRPGRSSYEQYF
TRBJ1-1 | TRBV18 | CASSPARVRNTEAFF
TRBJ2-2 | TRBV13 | CASSDGLAGETGELFF
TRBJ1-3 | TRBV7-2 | CASSQGQTLHSGNTIYF
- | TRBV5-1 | CASSPEGQGFQETQYF
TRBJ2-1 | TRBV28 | CASSPPSPALNEQFF
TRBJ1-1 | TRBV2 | CASSPLGGTEAFF
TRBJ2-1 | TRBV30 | CAWTPGINEQFF
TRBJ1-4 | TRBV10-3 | CAARSGLVEKLFF
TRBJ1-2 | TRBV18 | CASSPDRDRGYTF